This entry lists 5 T cell receptor beta chains sequenced from one sample in a study of monozygotic twins with inflammatory bowel disease. TCRdb reprocessed the 5' RACE reads and keeps a single row for each CDR3 protein, giving no DNA. The sample totals over 200,000 distinct CDR3 sequences. The sample comprised blood. The source of these receptors is a human donor with ulcerative colitis or Crohn's disease, or a healthy co-twin of an affected twin (not recorded which).

The CDR3 here is CASHSLTLLNPGVSGANVLTF. This rearrangement joins TRBV6-6 to TRBJ2-6; TCRdb's D gene call, TRBD2, goes unchecked for lack of DNA. The germline CDR1 and CDR2 sequences are MNHNY and SVGAGI (reference sequence). The CDR3 has 21 amino acids.

The V gene is TRBV6-5, the J gene TRBJ2-7; checking the TCRdb D call of TRBD2 is not possible without DNA. The CDR3 totals 14 residues. CDR1 and CDR2 (germline): MNHEY, SVGAGI. The CDR3 reads CASSYSGPTYEQYF.

This chain joins TRBV5-6 and TRBJ2-1. The CDR3 has 12 amino acids. The germline CDR1 and CDR2 sequences are SGHDT and YYEEEE. The CDR3 sequence is CASSLKYNEQFF.

The J gene is TRBJ1-1, the V gene TRBV29-1. CDR3 size: 14 residues. Per the germline V gene, CDR1 is SQVTM and CDR2 is ANQGSEA. Here the CDR3 reads CSVLSERMNTEAFF. The full variable domain, completed using reference TRBV29-1 and TRBJ1-1, is SAVISQKPSRDICQRGTSLTIQCQVDSQVTMMFWYRQQPGQSLTLIATANQGSEATYESGFVIDKFPISRPNLTFSTLTVSNMSPEDSSIYLCSVLSERMNTEAFFGQGTRLTVV.

V usage is TRBV4-3 and J usage is TRBJ2-5; TCRdb lists TRBD1, though no DNA is available to test this call. The CDR3 covers 15 residues. Germline assignment: CDR1 LGHNA and CDR2 YSLEER. The CDR3 loop reads CASSQDWLQVETQYF.